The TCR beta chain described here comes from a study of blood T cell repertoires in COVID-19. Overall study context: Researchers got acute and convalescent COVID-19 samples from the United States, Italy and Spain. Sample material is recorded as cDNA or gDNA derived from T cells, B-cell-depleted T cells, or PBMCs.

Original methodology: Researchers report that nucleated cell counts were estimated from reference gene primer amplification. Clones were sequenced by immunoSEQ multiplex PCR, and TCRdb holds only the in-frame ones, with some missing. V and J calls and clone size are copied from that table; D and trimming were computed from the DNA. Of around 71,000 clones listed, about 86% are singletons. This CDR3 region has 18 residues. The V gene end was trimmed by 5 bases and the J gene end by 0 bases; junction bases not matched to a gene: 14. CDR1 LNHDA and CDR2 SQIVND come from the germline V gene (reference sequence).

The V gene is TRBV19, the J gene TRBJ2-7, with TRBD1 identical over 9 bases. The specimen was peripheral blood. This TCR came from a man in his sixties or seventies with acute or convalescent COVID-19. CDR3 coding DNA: TGTGCCAGTAGTTCACCAAACACAGGGGGCCTCAGCTCCTACGAGCAGTACTTC. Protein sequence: CASSSPNTGGLSSYEQYF.